This entry lists 20 T cell receptor beta chains sequenced from one sample in a study of T cell responses to AZD1222 COVID-19 vaccine. Some clones are missing from TCRdb's copy, which holds only in-frame ones; the method was immunoSEQ multiplex PCR. The repertoire holds 85,000 to 100,000 clones, with 86% as singletons. The input for sequencing was peripheral blood, taken on day 0 of AZD1222 vaccination. The receptors shown here come from an adult in good health.

This clone was seen a single time. The rearrangement links TRBV10-3 to TRBJ2-3, with D unresolved. This CDR3 comprises 12 residues. Trimming pared 0 bases from V and 2 bases from J, leaving 0 bases between. The germline V gene has CDR1 ENHRY and CDR2 SYGVKD. CDR3 loop: CAISESTDTQYF. The CDR3 DNA reads TGTGCCATCAGTGAGTCCACAGATACGCAGTATTTT.

The gene calls are TRBV11-2 and TRBJ2-5, with D possibly TRBD1 on 5 matching bases. Looked up from germline, CDR1 is SGHAT and CDR2 is FQNNGV. The CDR3 loop spans 13 amino acids. V lost 1 base and J lost 7, with 10 bases in between. CDR3 sequence: CASSLVVTGTQYF. The CDR3 coding sequence is TGTGCCAGCAGCTTAGTCGTAACAGGGACCCAGTACTTC. Variable domain in full (rest from reference TRBV11-2 and TRBJ2-5): EAGVAQSPRYKIIEKRQSVAFWCNPISGHATLYWYQQILGQGPKLLIQFQNNGVVDDSQLPKDRFSAERLKGVDSTLKIQPAKLEDSAVYLCASSLVVTGTQYFGPGTRLLVL.

The J gene is TRBJ1-3, the V gene TRBV19; weak D call: TRBD1 (6 bases). With 7 bases removed from V and 4 bases from J, the gap between germline ends came to 11 bases. CDR3 length: 13 residues. CDR1 LNHDA and CDR2 SQIVND come from the germline V gene (reference sequence). The chain's CDR3 is CASTWGPGNTIYF. The CDR3 DNA reads TGTGCCAGTACCTGGGGGCCAGGAAACACCATATATTTT.

This chain connects TRBV19 to TRBJ2-1; D gene ambiguous. Looked up from germline, CDR1 is LNHDA and CDR2 is SQIVND (reference sequence). V gave up 5 bases and J gave up 10 bases, with 12 bases separating them. The length of the CDR3 is 12 residues. The CDR3 protein is CASSRTPGEQFF. DNA for the CDR3: TGTGCCAGTAGTCGGACCCCTGGCGAGCAGTTCTTC. The entire variable domain, with the rest obtained from reference TRBV19 and TRBJ2-1, is as follows: DGGITQSPKYLFRKEGQNVTLSCEQNLNHDAMYWYRQDPGQGLRLIYYSQIVNDFQKGDIAEGYSVSREKKESFPLTVTSAQKNPTAFYLCASSRTPGEQFFGPGTRLTVL.

The rearrangement joins TRBV19 to TRBJ1-5; D unclear. This CDR3 spans 16 amino acids. Trimming took 3 bases from V and 0 from J, leaving 12 bases between them. Germline V gene data show CDR1 as LNHDA and CDR2 as SQIVND (reference sequence). The CDR3 sequence: CASSMYMGGSNQPQHF. CDR3 nucleotide sequence: TGTGCCAGTAGTATGTACATGGGCGGTAGCAATCAGCCCCAGCATTTT.

The rearrangement joins TRBV6-6 to TRBJ1-5; perhaps TRBD1 as D (6 bases). In germline, CDR1 is MNHNY, CDR2 SVGAGI (reference sequence). The ends were cut back, 5 bases at V and 4 bases at J, with 12 bases in the middle. The CDR3 extends over 14 amino acids. CDR3 DNA sequence: TGTGCCAGCAGTCCTAGTACAGGGAATCAGCCCCAGCATTTT. Translated, it gives CASSPSTGNQPQHF.

This rearrangement joins TRBV6-5 to TRBJ2-7; 14 bases map to TRBD2. The V gene's germline CDR1 is MNHEY and CDR2 SVGAGI. J was trimmed by 3 bases and V by 4 bases; bases with no gene match: 5. The CDR3 is 16 residues long. The CDR3 region is CASSFAGTSGSYEQYF. The CDR3 DNA reads as TGTGCCAGCAGTTTCGCCGGGACTAGCGGGAGCTACGAGCAGTACTTC.

CDR3 sequence (DNA): TGTGCCAGCAGCCAAGATCCGGTTCTAGCTCCCTCAGAGACCCAGTACTTC. Translation: CASSQDPVLAPSETQYF. J is TRBJ2-5 and V is TRBV3-1 (or the pseudogene TRBV3-2); D is perhaps TRBD2 (5 bases). The V end was cut by 0 bases, the J end by 4 bases, with 18 bases between. The CDR3 is 17 amino acids. Germline V gene data show CDR1 as LGHDT and CDR2 as YNNKEL (reference sequence).

The V call is TRBV5-1, the J call TRBJ1-1, with D perhaps matching TRBD1 (6 bases). V lost 0 bases to trimming and J lost 11 bases, with 23 bases between them. The CDR3 consists of 16 residues. Germline V CDR1 and CDR2: SGHRS, YFSETQ. The CDR3 loop is CASSLAIAGTKVVAFF. The CDR3 nucleotides are TGCGCCAGCAGCTTGGCCATTGCCGGGACAAAGGTCGTGGCTTTCTTT. Supplemented by reference TRBV5-1 and TRBJ1-1, the full variable domain reads KAGVTQTPRYLIKTRGQQVTLSCSPISGHRSVSWYQQTPGQGLQFLFEYFSETQRNKGNFPGRFSGRQFSNSRSEMNVSTLELGDSALYLCASSLAIAGTKVVAFFGQGTRLTVV.

In nucleotides, the CDR3 is TGTGCCAGCAGTCAAAGCTCTCTGGCCACAGATACGCAGTATTTT. This encodes CASSQSSLATDTQYF. This chain links TRBV2 with TRBJ2-3; D gene ambiguous. Germline V gives CDR1 SNHLY, CDR2 FYNNEI. Trimming stripped 5 bases from V and 2 bases from J, with 14 bases between. The CDR3 sequence is 15 residues long. The entire variable domain, with the rest obtained from reference TRBV2 and TRBJ2-3, is as follows: EPEVTQTPSHQVTQMGQEVILRCVPISNHLYFYWYRQILGQKVEFLVSFYNNEISEKSEIFDDQFSVERPDGSNFTLKIRSTKLEDSAMYFCASSQSSLATDTQYFGPGTRLTVL.

The chain has TRBV4-2 and TRBJ2-5; 12 nucleotides agree with TRBD2. V shed 3 bases and J 2 bases; nucleotides not matched to a gene: 1. The germline V gene has CDR1 LGHNA and CDR2 YNFKEQ. The CDR3 totals 15 residues. The CDR3 region has the DNA TGTGCCAGCAGCCACCTAGCGGGGGGGCAAGAGACCCAGTACTTC. Protein: CASSHLAGGQETQYF.

The chain links TRBV19 to TRBJ2-1; TRBD2 matches at 10 bases. Per germline, CDR1 LNHDA and CDR2 SQIVND (reference sequence). Unmatched junction bases numbered 7, after V lost 4 bases and J lost 1 base. The CDR3 length is 17 residues. CDR3 sequence reads: CASSKYGTSVSYNEQFF. The CDR3 bases are TGTGCCAGTAGTAAATACGGGACTAGCGTATCCTACAATGAGCAGTTCTTC.

V gene TRBV10-3 combines with J gene TRBJ2-1; possible D gene TRBD1, 6 bases. Germline V gene data show CDR1 as ENHRY and CDR2 as SYGVKD. The CDR3 length is 16 residues. Trimming pared 2 bases from V and 0 bases from J, leaving 11 bases between. CDR3 sequence (DNA): TGTGCCATCAGTGAGGGGGGCGGAAACTCCTACAATGAGCAGTTCTTC. It is translated as CAISEGGGNSYNEQFF.

V usage is TRBV5-5 and J usage is TRBJ1-1, with a possible D match to TRBD1 (5 bases). Germline loops: CDR1 SGHKS, CDR2 YYEKEE (reference sequence). This CDR3 contains 14 residues. Trimming removed 1 base at V and 4 bases at J, with 11 bases between. CDR3 amino acids: CASSLRGDVTEAFF. The CDR3 nucleotides read TGTGCCAGCAGCTTGCGGGGGGACGTCACTGAAGCTTTCTTT.

This chain links TRBV10-2 with TRBJ1-6, with D maybe TRBD1 (5 bases). This CDR3 comprises 14 residues. V shed 3 bases and J shed 9 bases, with 12 bases lying between them. Germline-derived CDR1 and CDR2 are WSHSY and SAAADI. DNA for the CDR3: TGCGCCAGCAGTGAAATGGCAGGGACTTCACCCCTCCACTTT. Its translation: CASSEMAGTSPLHF.

V and J are TRBV7-9 and TRBJ2-5, with a weak D call TRBD1 (7 bases). V was trimmed by 6 bases and J by 0 bases, leaving 17 bases between them. Germline CDR1 reads SEHNR; CDR2 reads FQNEAQ (reference sequence). The CDR3 runs to 16 residues. The CDR3 DNA reads TGTGCCAGCAGGCCAGGGGGTGGAGGGAACCAAGAGACCCAGTACTTC. It translates to CASRPGGGGNQETQYF.

The CDR3 bases are TGTGCCACCAGCAGACCCAGGACTAGCGGTTCCAATGAGCAGTTCTTC. This sequence encodes CATSRPRTSGSNEQFF. This sequence joins TRBV15 and TRBJ2-1; 10 bases agree with TRBD2. Germline-derived CDR1 and CDR2 are LNHNV and YYDKDF (reference sequence). CDR3 size: 16 residues. J gave up 6 bases and V 2 bases, and 7 bases lay outside the gene matches.

This clone was seen a single time. The rearrangement joins TRBV6-5 to TRBJ2-7, with TRBD1 identical over 9 bases. From germline, CDR1 is MNHEY and CDR2 SVGAGI. V dropped 4 bases and J dropped 2; count of bases not matched to a gene: 6. CDR3 length equals 15 residues. The DNA of the CDR3 is TGTGCCAGCAGTTTTGGGGACAGGGACCCCTACGAGCAGTACTTC. This sequence encodes CASSFGDRDPYEQYF.

The rearrangement uses TRBV27 and TRBJ1-1, with 7 bases identical to TRBD1. Germline-derived CDR1 and CDR2 are MNHEY and SMNVEV (reference sequence). CDR3 length: 16 residues. Trimming cost V 5 bases and J 1 base; bases outside gene matches: 10. The CDR3, as DNA: TGTGCCAGCAGTGCCTACTCGGGACAGACGAACACTGAAGCTTTCTTT. It codes for CASSAYSGQTNTEAFF.

This clone occurred a few times. The genes are TRBV13 and TRBJ1-1; D is unresolved. Trimming shortened V by 0 bases and J by 3 bases, and 8 bases separated the two germline ends. The CDR3 length is 14 residues. Germline V gene lookup returns CDR1 PRHDT and CDR2 FYEKMQ (reference sequence). CDR3 residues: CASSLGPRDTEAFF. The CDR3 nucleotides read TGTGCCAGCAGCTTAGGACCGCGGGACACTGAAGCTTTCTTT.